These 24 T cell receptor beta chains were all obtained from the same sample, sequenced in a study of blood T cells in healthy people across ages. Primed by a sample-barcoded 5' primer and a J-beta primer mix, a second PCR proceeded for 7 to 11 cycles. TCRdb called the 5' RACE reads again in MiXCR, with one record for every CDR3 protein. The data contain some 710,000 distinct CDR3 sequences, approximately 21% of them seen just once; the ten biggest clones take up about 20%. Sequences were obtained from blood. These receptors originate from a man between 65 and 85 years old in good health.

Only a few counts were recorded for this clonotype. V and J are TRBV20-1 and TRBJ2-3, with 11 bases that match TRBD2. The V and J ends lost 3 bases and 5 bases, in that order; junction bases with no gene match: 4. The V gene's germline CDR1 is DFQATT and CDR2 SNEGSKA (reference sequence). The CDR3 contains 14 residues. CDR3 sequence reads: CSARLAGGRDTQYF. The CDR3 DNA reads TGCAGTGCTAGGCTAGCGGGAGGAAGAGATACGCAGTATTTT.

This clonotype was seen a handful of times. J is TRBJ2-4 and V is TRBV29-1, with 9 bases lining up with TRBD1. This CDR3 contains 18 residues. The J segment lost 1 base and the V segment lost 7 bases, leaving 17 bases of the junction unmatched. In germline, CDR1 is SQVTM, CDR2 ANQGSEA. The DNA of the CDR3 is TGCAGCGGATCCCCCCCGCTCGAACAGGGGGCGGCCAAAAACATTCAGTACTTC. Its translation is CSGSPPLEQGAAKNIQYF.

Within the sample, this clonotype is medium-sized. V gene TRBV7-2 combines with J gene TRBJ2-1; no clear D gene. Per germline, CDR1 SGHTA and CDR2 FQGNSA. V was trimmed by 1 base and J by 7 bases, leaving 11 bases between them. The CDR3 totals 14 residues. The DNA of the CDR3 is TGTGCCAGCAGCTTAGGCCAGAGATTAAATGAGCAGTTCTTC. Its protein is CASSLGQRLNEQFF. Together with reference TRBV7-2 and TRBJ2-1, the CDR3 gives the full variable domain: GAGVSQSPSNKVTEKGKDVELRCDPISGHTALYWYRQSLGQGLEFLIYFQGNSAPDKSGLPSDRFSAERTGGSVSTLTIQRTQQEDSAVYLCASSLGQRLNEQFFGPGTRLTVL.

Only a few counts were recorded for this clonotype. CDR3 in amino acids: CAISGGDIYGYTF. The CDR3 nucleotides read TGTGCCATCAGTGGGGGGGACATCTATGGCTACACCTTC. The rearrangement links TRBV10-3 to TRBJ1-2; tentative D call: TRBD1 (6 bases). This CDR3 region has 13 residues. V gave up 4 bases and J gave up 4 bases, with 10 bases separating them. Germline CDR1 ENHRY, CDR2 SYGVKD.

The V gene is TRBV28, the J gene TRBJ2-1; the match to TRBD2 covers 12 bases. The CDR3 is 15 amino acids. Germline V gene data show CDR1 as MDHEN and CDR2 as SYDVKM. V was clipped by 2 bases and J by 8 bases; unmatched bases: 4. For the CDR3, the DNA is TGTGCCAGCAGTTTACCTAGCGGGAGGGTCTATGAGCAGTTCTTC. It codes for CASSLPSGRVYEQFF.

This clonotype has just one count. One end of the junction fails to match germline, which may point to a read error. Written as DNA, the CDR3 is TGCAGTGCCAGAGTTTCTACAGGGAACACTGAAGCTTTCTTT. This translates into CSARVSTGNTEAFF. The chain uses TRBV20-1 and TRBJ1-1; maybe TRBD1 (5 bases). Germline assignment: CDR1 DFQATT and CDR2 SNEGSKA (reference sequence). The CDR3 totals 14 residues.

The chain couples TRBV4-2 to TRBJ2-5; 7 bases line up with TRBD2. The junction had 11 bases not matched to a gene; V was cut back by 5 bases and J by 2 bases. This CDR3 has 16 residues. The germline V gene encodes CDR1 LGHNA and CDR2 YNFKEQ. The CDR3 region is CASSTRRSSGQETQYF. The DNA of the CDR3 is TGTGCCAGCAGCACAAGGCGGTCTAGCGGACAAGAGACCCAGTACTTC.

This clonotype was found many times. The chain carries TRBV5-6 and TRBJ2-5; no reliable D call. The CDR3 is 14 residues long. The germline gives CDR1 SGHDT, CDR2 YYEEEE. V lost 4 bases to trimming and J lost 7 bases, with 17 bases between them. The CDR3 reads CASSLRVQGGTQYF. CDR3 in DNA: TGTGCCAGCAGCCTCCGGGTCCAAGGTGGGACCCAGTACTTC.

This clonotype came up a few times. The chain links TRBV20-1 to TRBJ2-1; a weak D match, TRBD2 (6 bases). Trimming removed 3 bases at V and 1 base at J, with 13 bases between. The CDR3 has 15 residues. Germline loops: CDR1 DFQATT, CDR2 SNEGSKA (reference sequence). The CDR3 DNA is TGCAGTGCTAGCTCTGGGGGGAATTCCTACAATGAGCAGTTCTTC. This encodes CSASSGGNSYNEQFF.

In DNA, the CDR3 is TGCGCCAGCAGCTCGAGCTGGACAGGGGCGAACACCGGGGAGCTGTTTTTT. Translating it yields CASSSSWTGANTGELFF. The chain couples TRBV5-1 to TRBJ2-2; the match to TRBD1 covers 9 bases. With V trimmed by 3 bases and J by 0 bases, 6 bases remained unmatched. Germline V gene sequence: CDR1 SGHRS, CDR2 YFSETQ. The length of the CDR3 is 17 residues.

This clonotype was seen more than once but under ten times. This rearrangement joins TRBV4-2 to TRBJ1-1; TRBD1 aligns across 10 bases. J was trimmed by 1 base and V by 0 bases; bases with no gene match: 8. The CDR3 spans 18 residues. The germline CDR1 and CDR2 sequences are LGHNA and YNFKEQ. The CDR3: CASSQDLTGGRGNTEAFF. As DNA, the CDR3 is TGTGCCAGCAGCCAAGATCTGACAGGGGGCCGGGGGAACACTGAAGCTTTCTTT.

This chain uses TRBV12-3 or TRBV12-4 with TRBJ2-1; 7 nucleotides match TRBD1. The CDR3 contains 13 residues. V was clipped by 9 bases and J by 8 bases; unmatched bases: 10. Here the CDR3 reads CASRDRDRDEQFF. CDR3 nucleotide sequence: TGTGCCAGTAGAGACAGGGATAGGGATGAGCAGTTCTTC.

This clonotype was recorded once. A much bigger clone sits one base away, suggesting this may be a read error. The chain recombines TRBV20-1 with TRBJ2-3, with D perhaps TRBD1 (5 bases). The J call is doubtful: the DNA matches TRBJ1-5 better. This CDR3 is 13 amino acids long. CDR1 is DFQATT, CDR2 SNEGSKA, per germline (reference sequence). The CDR3 region is CSAGPGLGDTQHF. CDR3 coding DNA: TGCAGTGCTGGCCCGGGACTCGGAGATACGCAGCATTTT.

V gene TRBV7-8 combines with J gene TRBJ2-4, with D unresolved. V lost 3 bases and J 5 bases, leaving 8 bases between the germline ends. The germline CDR1 and CDR2 sequences are SGHVS and FQNEAQ. The CDR3 totals 13 residues. This CDR3 is CASSLGRQNIQYF. DNA for the CDR3: TGTGCCAGCAGCTTGGGCAGACAAAACATTCAGTACTTC.

V usage is TRBV19 and J usage is TRBJ2-7; D may match TRBD1 or TRBD2 (5 bases each). This CDR3 comprises 16 residues. Looked up from germline, CDR1 is LNHDA and CDR2 is SQIVND (reference sequence). The V and J ends lost 5 bases and 4 bases respectively, with 21 bases between them. CDR3 loop: CASSPKRGPSTYEQYV. The CDR3 nucleotides are TGTGCCAGTAGTCCGAAACGGGGACCCTCGACTTACGAGCAGTACGTC.

With regard to this clonotype: Because the CDR3 is missing its conserved closing phenylalanine or tryptophan, this is likely a read error. The CDR3 DNA reads as TGTGCCAGCAGTCCTAGACCTCAATCCTACGAGCAGTACCTC. This encodes CASSPRPQSYEQYL. The rearrangement links TRBV6-4 to TRBJ2-7; D is ambiguous. V shed 5 bases and J shed 1 base, with 12 bases lying between them. Germline values: CDR1 MRHNA, CDR2 SNTAGT. The CDR3 is 14 amino acids.

This clonotype appeared once. The chain joins TRBV2 to TRBJ2-5; 9 nucleotides agree with TRBD2. CDR1 is SNHLY and CDR2 is FYNNEI in the germline V gene. CDR3 length: 16 amino acids. Germline trimming cut 4 bases from V and 3 bases from J; bases unmatched to any gene: 9. CDR3 protein: CASSAAGGVAKETQYF. Written as DNA, the CDR3 is TGTGCCAGCAGTGCGGCGGGAGGGGTGGCGAAAGAGACCCAGTACTTC.

The J gene is TRBJ2-3, the V gene TRBV6-5; no clear D. The CDR3 runs to 11 residues. Germline lookup yields CDR1 MNHEY and CDR2 SVGAGI. The germline V and J ends were trimmed by 2 bases and 9 bases, with 6 bases remaining between them. The CDR3, as DNA: TGTGCCAGCAGTTACGGGATAACGCAGTATTTT. This gives the protein CASSYGITQYF.

Worth noting for this clonotype: An end of the junction differs from the germline gene, which may be a read error. The rearrangement uses TRBV9 and TRBJ1-2, with D maybe TRBD1 (5 bases). CDR1 is SGDLS, CDR2 YYNGEE, per germline. This CDR3 is built from 16 residues. CDR3 nucleotide sequence: TGTGCCGGCAGCGTAGGAGCGGGACTCCCGGTGAGGGGCTACACCTTC. It specifies CAGSVGAGLPVRGYTF.

In its sample, this clonotype was seen a few times. The chain carries TRBV12-3 or TRBV12-4 and TRBJ1-5, with a possible D match to TRBD1 (5 bases). The CDR3 contains 14 residues. The germline V and J ends were trimmed by 5 bases and 1 base, with 9 bases remaining between them. This CDR3 reads CASSPRASNQPQHF. In DNA, the CDR3 is TGTGCCAGCAGTCCCAGGGCGAGCAATCAGCCCCAGCATTTT.

This clonotype was seen a single time. The genes are TRBV6-5 and TRBJ2-1; 8 positions match TRBD2. In germline, CDR1 is MNHEY, CDR2 SVGAGI. With V trimmed by 0 bases and J by 9 bases, 1 base remained unmatched. CDR3 size: 13 residues. CDR3 in DNA: TGTGCCAGCAGTTACTCAGCGGGGGCTGAGCAGTTCTTC. Translated, it gives CASSYSAGAEQFF.

This clonotype was found a few times. This rearrangement joins TRBV5-1 to TRBJ2-3; D not certain. Germline values: CDR1 SGHRS, CDR2 YFSETQ. CDR3 length equals 13 residues. V was cut by 4 bases and J by 2 bases, with 8 bases left in between. The CDR3 bases are TGCGCCAGCAGCCTGCATGTCACAGATACGCAGTATTTT. Translating it yields CASSLHVTDTQYF.

The chain has TRBV27 and TRBJ1-2, with a tentative D call TRBD1 (5 bases). This CDR3 has 15 residues. With 5 bases removed from V and 8 bases from J, the gap between germline ends came to 21 bases. CDR1 is MNHEY and CDR2 is SMNVEV in the germline V gene (reference sequence). This CDR3 is CASSLRSGTLGGYTF. The CDR3 region has the DNA TGTGCCAGCAGTCTCCGATCCGGGACGCTGGGGGGCTACACCTTC.

This clonotype was seen a few times. This chain connects TRBV7-3 to TRBJ2-3, with D possibly being TRBD2 (5 bases). CDR3 length: 17 amino acids. The germline V and J ends were trimmed by 2 bases and 0 bases, with 15 bases remaining between them. Per the germline V gene, CDR1 is SGHTA and CDR2 is FQGTGA. The CDR3 loop reads CASSLLGAATSTDTQYF. CDR3 sequence (DNA): TGTGCCAGCAGCTTATTAGGAGCGGCTACTAGCACAGATACGCAGTATTTT. Variable domain in full (rest from reference TRBV7-3 and TRBJ2-3): GAGVSQTPSNKVTEKGKYVELRCDPISGHTALYWYRQSLGQGPEFLIYFQGTGAADDSGLPNDRFFAVRPEGSVSTLKIQRTERGDSAVYLCASSLLGAATSTDTQYFGPGTRLTVL.